This TCR beta chain comes out of a study of a mutant IDH1 vaccine in newly diagnosed glioma. In the study overall: Following radiotherapy alone, or alongside temozolomide cycles, vaccination was started after an interval of 4-6 weeks. Mean patient age was about 40 years; approximately 62% were male and around 40% female. The earlier regimen, radiotherapy, temozolomide, or both, was most often both.

Regarding time point: week 11, during vaccination. In every dose of vaccine, 300 ug of mutant IDH1 20-mer peptide was given alongside topical imiquimod. In the case of this clone: Antigen unknown.

Using immunoSEQ multiplex PCR, the repertoire was profiled, and TCRdb retains in-frame clones only, with some absent. Of some 60,000 clones in the sample, approximately 80% are singletons; the top ten hold approximately 3.8%. CDR1 and CDR2 (germline): LGHNA, YNFKEQ. The germline V and J ends were trimmed by 6 bases and 2 bases, with 11 bases remaining between them. CDR3 length: 14 residues. This specimen consisted of PBMCs, obtained from a glioma patient whose treatment included an IDH1 peptide vaccine. The chain joins TRBV4-2 to TRBJ2-1, with D perhaps TRBD2 (6 bases). The clonotype comes from a man in his thirties or forties with glioma. CDR3 sequence reads: CASSGDSAYNEQFF. CDR3 DNA sequence: TGTGCCAGCAGTGGGGACTCCGCCTACAATGAGCAGTTCTTC.